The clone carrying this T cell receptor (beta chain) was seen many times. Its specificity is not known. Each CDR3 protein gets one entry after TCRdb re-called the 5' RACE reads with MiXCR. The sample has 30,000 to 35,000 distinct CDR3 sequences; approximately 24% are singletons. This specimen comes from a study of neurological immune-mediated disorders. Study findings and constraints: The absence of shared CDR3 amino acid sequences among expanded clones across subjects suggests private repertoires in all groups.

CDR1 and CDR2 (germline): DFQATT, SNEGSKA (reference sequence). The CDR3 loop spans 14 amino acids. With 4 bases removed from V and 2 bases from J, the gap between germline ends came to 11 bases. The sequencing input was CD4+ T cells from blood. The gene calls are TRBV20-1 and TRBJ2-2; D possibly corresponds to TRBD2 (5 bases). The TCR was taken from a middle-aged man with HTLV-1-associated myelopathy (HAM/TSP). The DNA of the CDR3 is TGCAGTGCTATCCGGCCGGGAAACACCGGGGAGCTGTTTTTT. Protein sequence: CSAIRPGNTGELFF.